These 25 T cell receptor beta chains originate from one sample sequenced in a study of spatial heterogeneity in lung cancer. In TCRdb, the 5' RACE reads were re-called with MiXCR into one record per CDR3 protein. Of 950 to 1,200 distinct CDR3 sequences listed, over 6% are singletons. The time point denotes: sample taken at primary tumor resection. The sequenced material consisted of unsorted whole RNA from tumor, nontumor lung or frozen PBMC. This specimen was normal lung tissue next to the tumor, taken at surgery. The receptor source for this set is a male donor with early-stage non-small cell lung cancer.

This clonotype is deemed medium-sized (0.01 to 0.1%). The rearrangement links TRBV12-3 or TRBV12-4 to TRBJ2-1; tentative D call: TRBD1 (5 bases). V lost 7 bases, J lost 7 bases, and 17 bases lay in between. This CDR3 comprises 14 residues. The CDR3 nucleotides read TGTGCCAGCACCAGAGGTCAGGGAAAGAATGAGCAGTTCTTC. Translated: CASTRGQGKNEQFF.

V and J are TRBV10-3 and TRBJ2-3; D remains ambiguous. V shed 11 bases and J shed 6 bases, with 15 bases lying between them. The CDR3 runs 12 residues. Per the germline V gene, CDR1 is ENHRY and CDR2 is SYGVKD. This chain's CDR3 is CASAATTDTQYF. The CDR3 DNA follows: TGTGCCTCGGCAGCGACCACGGATACGCAGTATTTT.

By proportion, this clonotype is medium-sized. The chain joins TRBV29-1 to TRBJ2-6, with no clear D. Trimming took off 4 bases at V and 0 bases at J, with 10 bases between the two ends. The CDR3 extends over 15 amino acids. CDR1 is SQVTM, CDR2 ANQGSEA, per germline. The CDR3 reads CSVGIGSSGANVLTF. CDR3 bases: TGCAGCGTTGGCATCGGAAGCTCTGGGGCCAACGTCCTGACTTTC.

The J gene is TRBJ2-1, the V gene TRBV5-4; the D is unclear. Germline V gene sequence: CDR1 SGHNT, CDR2 YYREEE (reference sequence). The CDR3 consists of 15 residues. The V gene lost 0 bases and the J gene lost 6 bases, with 13 bases spanning the gap. The CDR3 DNA follows: TGTGCCAGCAGCTTGGAAGGCTACCGACTCAATGAGCAGTTCTTC. Residues: CASSLEGYRLNEQFF.

This clonotype is labeled as medium-sized. The chain links TRBV7-9 to TRBJ2-2, with D unresolved. CDR1 and CDR2 from the germline V gene are SEHNR and FQNEAQ (reference sequence). V was trimmed by 2 bases and J by 2 bases, leaving 6 bases between them. This CDR3 has 14 amino acids. The DNA of the CDR3 is TGTGCCAGCAGCTTAAACCCAAACACCGGGGAGCTGTTTTTT. It translates to CASSLNPNTGELFF.

In its sample, this clonotype ranks as large. The chain is built from TRBV7-6 and TRBJ2-7; a possible D gene is TRBD2 (6 bases). This CDR3 spans 13 amino acids. Deletions cut 3 bases from V and 7 bases from J, with 13 bases between. Germline CDR1 is SGHVS and CDR2 is FNYEAQ. The CDR3 DNA follows: TGTGCCAGCAGCTTGGACTACCACTTGGAGCAGTACTTC. Residues: CASSLDYHLEQYF.

This clonotype qualifies as medium-sized (0.01 to 0.1%). CDR3 region: CASSLADKSYNEQFF. CDR3 bases: TGTGCCAGCAGCTTAGCGGACAAGTCCTACAATGAGCAGTTCTTC. The chain employs TRBV7-8 and TRBJ2-1, with TRBD1 as a possible D gene (5 bases). The CDR3 covers 15 residues. From germline, CDR1 is SGHVS and CDR2 FQNEAQ. V lost 0 bases, J lost 1 base, and 7 bases lay in between.

This clonotype counts as medium-sized. The chain recombines TRBV12-3 or TRBV12-4 with TRBJ2-7; D not resolved. Deletions cut 3 bases from V and 2 bases from J, with 5 bases between. This CDR3 region has 12 residues. CDR3 DNA: TGTGCCAGCAGTTTCCGGACCTACGAGCAGTACTTC. It translates to CASSFRTYEQYF.

In its sample, this clonotype ranks as large (0.1 to 1%). This chain joins TRBV4-2 and TRBJ2-3, with D possibly matching TRBD1 (5 bases). V lost 6 bases and J lost 0, with 19 bases in between. Germline V gene sequence: CDR1 LGHNA, CDR2 YNFKEQ. This CDR3 has 17 residues. DNA for the CDR3: TGTGCCAGCAGGTTGGCAGGGTCGGTGAGTAGCACAGATACGCAGTATTTT. Its protein is CASRLAGSVSSTDTQYF.

By sample share, this clonotype is large. This chain joins TRBV5-1 and TRBJ2-5; D gene unclear. The CDR3 totals 12 residues. V was pared by 3 bases and J by 0 bases, with 3 bases between. From germline, CDR1 is SGHRS and CDR2 YFSETQ. The chain's CDR3 is CASSSYQETQYF. In DNA form, the CDR3 reads TGCGCCAGCAGCTCGTACCAAGAGACCCAGTACTTC.

By its share, this clonotype is large (0.1 to 1%). The CDR3 DNA sequence: TGTGCCAGTAGTATACGGGGACTAGCGGGGGATCAAGAGACCCAGTACTTC. Protein sequence: CASSIRGLAGDQETQYF. The chain employs TRBV19 and TRBJ2-5, with TRBD2 identical over 14 bases. The CDR3 sequence is 17 residues long. CDR1 and CDR2 from the germline V gene are LNHDA and SQIVND (reference sequence). With 2 bases clipped from V and 2 bases from J, the junction kept 4 bases outside the gene matches.

V gene TRBV5-4 combines with J gene TRBJ2-7; D is ambiguous. Trimming stripped 4 bases from V and 6 bases from J, with 8 bases between. Germline loops: CDR1 SGHNT, CDR2 YYREEE (reference sequence). CDR3 length: 11 amino acids. This CDR3 is CASSKDTEQYF. CDR3 sequence (DNA): TGTGCCAGCAGCAAAGACACCGAGCAGTACTTC.

This clonotype is medium-sized (0.01 to 0.1%). This chain connects TRBV7-3 to TRBJ2-3; 7 bases are shared with TRBD2. The CDR3 is 16 residues long. CDR1 and CDR2 from the germline V gene are SGHTA and FQGTGA. J gave up 1 base and V 1 base, and 5 bases lay outside the gene matches. CDR3 amino acids: CASSLIGTTGTDTQYF. For the CDR3, the DNA is TGTGCCAGCAGCTTAATAGGGACTACGGGCACAGATACGCAGTATTTT.

This clonotype is classed as medium-sized. The CDR3 nucleotides read TGCGCCAGCAGCCTCGGACAGGGGGAAAAACTGTTTTTT. Translating gives CASSLGQGEKLFF. The V call is TRBV5-1, the J call TRBJ1-4; 9 bases fit TRBD1. The CDR3 runs to 13 residues. Unmatched junction bases numbered 3, after V lost 4 bases and J lost 8 bases. CDR1 and CDR2 (germline): SGHRS, YFSETQ.

This clonotype is labeled medium-sized. The chain is built from TRBV7-9 and TRBJ2-3, with 9 bases lining up with TRBD1. In germline, CDR1 is SEHNR, CDR2 FQNEAQ (reference sequence). The CDR3 loop spans 15 amino acids. Trimming removed 1 base from V and 4 bases from J; junction bases left unmatched: 3. The CDR3 protein is CASSLETGGPDTQYF. The CDR3 DNA reads TGTGCCAGCAGCTTAGAAACAGGGGGCCCAGATACGCAGTATTTT.

By sample fraction, this clonotype is large. The chain carries TRBV9 and TRBJ2-7; a weak D match, TRBD1 (6 bases). The CDR3 loop spans 14 amino acids. The V gene lost 4 bases and the J gene lost 5 bases, with 16 bases spanning the gap. Per germline, CDR1 SGDLS and CDR2 YYNGEE. Written as DNA, the CDR3 is TGTGCCAGCAGCACCCGGGACATCCCCGACGAGCAGTACTTC. Translated: CASSTRDIPDEQYF. The full variable domain, its missing parts supplied by reference TRBV9 and TRBJ2-7, is DSGVTQTPKHLITATGQRVTLRCSPRSGDLSVYWYQQSLDQGLQFLIQYYNGEERAKGNILERFSAQQFPDLHSELNLSSLELGDSALYFCASSTRDIPDEQYFGPGTRLTVT.

This clonotype is medium-sized in the sample. V gene TRBV5-1 combines with J gene TRBJ1-2; a possible D gene is TRBD1 (6 bases). The V gene's germline CDR1 is SGHRS and CDR2 YFSETQ. The CDR3 contains 14 residues. V shed 0 bases and J shed 5 bases, with 11 bases lying between them. The CDR3 coding sequence is TGCGCCAGCAGCTTGGATCCAGGGGTGTATGGCTACACCTTC. Its protein is CASSLDPGVYGYTF. The full variable domain, with the rest looked up from reference TRBV5-1 and TRBJ1-2, is KAGVTQTPRYLIKTRGQQVTLSCSPISGHRSVSWYQQTPGQGLQFLFEYFSETQRNKGNFPGRFSGRQFSNSRSEMNVSTLELGDSALYLCASSLDPGVYGYTFGSGTRLTVV.

The table lists this clonotype with many counts. This may be a read error: a much more frequent sequence differs by one nucleotide. V usage is TRBV7-3 and J usage is TRBJ1-5; 9 nucleotides match TRBD1. Germline loops: CDR1 SGHTA, CDR2 FQGTGA. The CDR3 extends over 14 amino acids. The DNA of the CDR3 is TGTGTCAGCCTTACAGGGGGCAGGAATCAGCCCCAGCATTTT. Amino acids: CVSLTGGRNQPQHF.

Relative to its sample, this clonotype is large (0.1 to 1%). V usage is TRBV27 and J usage is TRBJ2-7; D is uncertain. The germline CDR1 and CDR2 sequences are MNHEY and SMNVEV (reference sequence). The CDR3 has 16 residues. Trimming left V 5 bases short and J 1 base short, with 18 bases between. Here the CDR3 DNA reads TGTGCCAGCAGTCTTGACTCACCCGTCCCTTCCTACGAGCAGTACTTC. This translates into CASSLDSPVPSYEQYF.

This clonotype is large in the sample. V gene TRBV7-2 combines with J gene TRBJ2-5, with unresolved D. The V and J ends lost 5 bases and 4 bases respectively, with 11 bases between them. Germline-derived CDR1 and CDR2 are SGHTA and FQGNSA. This CDR3 comprises 13 residues. CDR3 nucleotide sequence: TGTGCCAGCAGCCTAGGAACACTAGAGACCCAGTACTTC. The encoded protein is CASSLGTLETQYF.

This clonotype showed up many times. This chain uses TRBV6-5 with TRBJ1-4; the match to TRBD1 covers 9 bases. From germline, CDR1 is MNHEY and CDR2 SVGAGI. This CDR3 is built from 16 residues. Trimming removed 5 bases from V and 7 bases from J; junction bases left unmatched: 11. The CDR3 protein is CASSRQPGQGGEKLFF. The CDR3 nucleotides are TGTGCCAGCAGTCGTCAACCGGGACAGGGAGGTGAAAAACTGTTTTTT.

This chain links TRBV2 with TRBJ1-5; 7 nucleotides match TRBD1. Germline V gives CDR1 SNHLY, CDR2 FYNNEI. This CDR3 is 15 amino acids long. Losses at the gene ends were 6 bases for V and 6 bases for J; bases not matched to a gene: 11. The CDR3 spells CASSPERGGGQPQHF. In DNA form, the CDR3 reads TGTGCCAGCAGCCCCGAAAGAGGGGGCGGTCAGCCCCAGCATTTT.

This clonotype was recorded once. The CDR3 is CASSARQGTNEQFF. The CDR3 DNA reads TGTGCCAGCAGCGCCCGACAGGGGACTAATGAGCAGTTCTTC. The chain has TRBV9 and TRBJ2-1; 8 nucleotides match TRBD1. The CDR3 spans 14 residues. CDR1 and CDR2 from the germline V gene are SGDLS and YYNGEE. The V segment lost 3 bases and the J segment 7 bases; nucleotides outside the gene matches: 6.

Judged by abundance, this clonotype is large. This sequence joins TRBV7-9 and TRBJ2-1; tentative D call: TRBD1 (5 bases). Germline CDR1 and CDR2: SEHNR and FQNEAQ (reference sequence). The CDR3 totals 14 residues. V lost 6 bases and J 0 bases, leaving 9 bases between the germline ends. The CDR3 protein is CASRGPSSYNEQFF. The CDR3 DNA sequence: TGTGCCAGCAGGGGGCCTAGCTCCTACAATGAGCAGTTCTTC.

This clonotype is judged large (0.1 to 1%). The genes are TRBV6-2 or TRBV6-3 and TRBJ1-2, with 8 bases matching TRBD1. Per germline, CDR1 MNHEY and CDR2 SVGEGT. Trimming removed 7 bases from V and 2 bases from J; junction bases left unmatched: 6. There are 14 residues in the CDR3. The CDR3 nucleotides read TGTGCCAGCACAGGGACAGGACTAAACTATGGCTACACCTTC. As protein: CASTGTGLNYGYTF.